One sample yielded the 18 T cell receptor beta chains listed below, sequenced in a study of early T cells in non-severe SARS-CoV-2 infection (dated by TCRdb to the early 2020s). Library preparation used 5' RACE. Sequencing took place on a NextSeq 500. The public reads were reanalyzed by TCRdb: fastp trimming at Q25, MiXCR alignment, in-frame beta chains only. Rows with one shared CDR3 protein collapse into an entry with the most common genes and DNA. This sample is represented by 40,000 to 45,000 distinct CDR3 sequences; about 6.5% of them were singletons. The ten biggest clones cover approximately 8.4% of the sample. The sequencing here drew on whole blood, taken at baseline. These receptors all come from an adult who was a healthcare worker with PCR-confirmed SARS-CoV-2 infection or an uninfected control (not recorded which).

This clonotype has only a few counts. The V and J genes are TRBV5-4 and TRBJ2-5, with 12 bases that match TRBD1. J was trimmed by 4 bases and V by 5 bases; bases with no gene match: 6. The germline gives CDR1 SGHNT, CDR2 YYREEE (reference sequence). This CDR3 has 15 amino acids. CDR3 in DNA: TGTGCCAGCAGTCTCGGGACAGGGGGCCGAGAGACCCAGTACTTC. This encodes CASSLGTGGRETQYF.

This clonotype was observed many times. The chain is built from TRBV5-1 and TRBJ1-5, with 9 bases fitting TRBD1. Germline V gene data show CDR1 as SGHRS and CDR2 as YFSETQ. J gave up 2 bases and V 4 bases, and 4 bases lay outside the gene matches. The CDR3 consists of 15 residues. The CDR3 DNA reads as TGCGCCAGCAGCCCCACAGGGGGCGGCAATCAGCCCCAGCATTTT. It is translated as CASSPTGGGNQPQHF. Full variable domain (outside the CDR3, taken from reference TRBV5-1 and TRBJ1-5): KAGVTQTPRYLIKTRGQQVTLSCSPISGHRSVSWYQQTPGQGLQFLFEYFSETQRNKGNFPGRFSGRQFSNSRSEMNVSTLELGDSALYLCASSPTGGGNQPQHFGDGTRLSIL.

The chain combines TRBV11-2 with TRBJ2-3; D unclear. The CDR3 extends over 13 amino acids. Trimming removed 1 base at V and 6 bases at J, with 8 bases between. CDR1 is SGHAT and CDR2 is FQNNGV in the germline V gene. For the CDR3, the DNA is TGTGCCAGCAGCTTAGTGGGGATGGATACGCAGTATTTT. Translation: CASSLVGMDTQYF.

The sample holds many counts of this clonotype. The rearrangement joins TRBV7-2 to TRBJ2-5, with 8 bases identical to TRBD1. Germline-derived CDR1 and CDR2 are SGHTA and FQGNSA. The ends lost 5 bases at V and 4 bases at J; junction bases unmatched: 6. CDR3 size: 14 residues. CDR3 protein: CASSNQQGVETQYF. In DNA, the CDR3 is TGTGCCAGCAGCAATCAACAGGGGGTAGAGACCCAGTACTTC.

This clonotype was detected many times. The chain links TRBV12-3 or TRBV12-4 to TRBJ2-7; possibly TRBD2 for D (6 bases). The CDR3 contains 14 residues. The V end lost 8 bases, the J end lost 4 bases, and 18 bases lay between the germline ends. In DNA form, the CDR3 reads TGTGCCAGCTCGTTGGAGGGGTCAGGTTACGAGCAGTACTTC. It is translated as CASSLEGSGYEQYF.

This clonotype turned up a few times. V gene TRBV24-1 combines with J gene TRBJ2-1; D tentatively fits TRBD1 or TRBD2 (5 bases each). The germline gives CDR1 KGHDR, CDR2 SFDVKD. The CDR3 contains 16 residues. V gave up 4 bases and J gave up 5 bases, with 17 bases separating them. CDR3 loop: CATSDPGPPADNEQFF. DNA for the CDR3: TGTGCCACCAGTGACCCGGGACCCCCTGCTGACAATGAGCAGTTCTTC.

The table lists this clonotype with many counts. This chain joins TRBV11-2 and TRBJ2-2; no clear D. The V and J ends lost 3 bases and 4 bases respectively, with 6 bases between them. CDR1 and CDR2 (germline): SGHAT, FQNNGV. This CDR3 region has 13 residues. CDR3 DNA: TGTGCCAGCAGCTTGGAACGCACCGGGGAGCTGTTTTTT. Protein: CASSLERTGELFF.

This clonotype appeared a few times. CDR3 sequence reads: CATSRDFGQYYEQYF. The CDR3 nucleotides are TGTGCCACCAGCAGAGATTTTGGGCAGTACTACGAGCAGTACTTC. V usage is TRBV15 and J usage is TRBJ2-7; unclear D gene. The CDR3 runs to 15 residues. Trimming pared 0 bases from V and 3 bases from J, leaving 12 bases between. Per the germline V gene, CDR1 is LNHNV and CDR2 is YYDKDF (reference sequence).

In this sample, this clonotype turned up a few times. The chain has TRBV5-4 and TRBJ2-2; TRBD1 aligns across 11 bases. The trim removed 4 bases at V and 5 bases at J, leaving 10 bases unmatched. The CDR3 sequence is 17 residues long. Germline CDR1 SGHNT, CDR2 YYREEE (reference sequence). The CDR3 region has the DNA TGTGCCAGCAGCATAGGACAGGGGGCAAGCGGTACCGGGGAGCTGTTTTTT. It codes for CASSIGQGASGTGELFF.

This clonotype was seen ten or more times. This chain connects TRBV29-1 to TRBJ2-4, with TRBD1 identical over 10 bases. V gave up 6 bases and J gave up 1 base; unmatched junction bases: 3. CDR3 size: 14 residues. The germline V gene has CDR1 SQVTM and CDR2 ANQGSEA. The CDR3 reads CSVPGQGAKNIQYF. DNA for the CDR3: TGCAGCGTGCCGGGACAGGGGGCCAAAAACATTCAGTACTTC.

This clonotype was seen once. The V gene is TRBV11-1, the J gene TRBJ1-2; 7 bases match TRBD1. This CDR3 has 14 amino acids. With 6 bases clipped from V and 8 bases from J, the junction kept 12 bases outside the gene matches. Germline CDR1 is SGHAT and CDR2 is FQDESV (reference sequence). The chain's CDR3 is CASRPFTGDGGYTF. For the CDR3, the DNA is TGTGCCAGCAGGCCTTTTACAGGGGACGGAGGCTACACCTTC.

Many counts were recorded for this clonotype. The CDR3 bases are TGTGCCAGCAGGCCGACAGGGTTCTATGGCTACACCTTC. Translated: CASRPTGFYGYTF. The chain couples TRBV28 to TRBJ1-2; 7 positions match TRBD1. The V and J ends lost 6 bases and 4 bases, in that order; junction bases with no gene match: 5. This CDR3 comprises 13 residues. Germline V gives CDR1 MDHEN, CDR2 SYDVKM.

This chain connects TRBV2 to TRBJ1-1, with 7 bases that match TRBD1. V shed 9 bases and J 6 bases; nucleotides not matched to a gene: 4. This CDR3 comprises 11 residues. Germline V CDR1 and CDR2: SNHLY, FYNNEI. The CDR3 loop is CASAGTAEAFF. DNA of the CDR3: TGTGCCAGTGCCGGGACAGCTGAAGCTTTCTTT.

On this clonotype itself: A read error may be the cause here, since a much bigger clone is one base away. This rearrangement joins TRBV11-2 to TRBJ1-1, with a weak D call TRBD1 (5 bases). The germline V gene encodes CDR1 SGHAT and CDR2 FQNNGV. The CDR3 extends over 12 amino acids. The CDR3, as DNA: TGTGCCAGCAGCTTAGCGGGGCCGGAAGCTATCTTT. Protein product: CASSLAGPEAIF.

The V call is TRBV30, the J call TRBJ1-2; D is possibly TRBD1 (6 bases). V gave up 0 bases and J gave up 4 bases, with 9 bases separating them. CDR3 length: 13 amino acids. Germline V lookup: CDR1 GTSNPN, CDR2 SVGIG (reference sequence). CDR3 protein: CAWSVTGSYGYTF. As DNA, the CDR3 is TGTGCCTGGAGTGTAACAGGGTCCTATGGCTACACCTTC.

There are many counts of this clonotype. The chain couples TRBV4-3 to TRBJ1-1, with unresolved D. The ends were cut back, 0 bases at V and 2 bases at J, with 10 bases in the middle. Per germline, CDR1 LGHNA and CDR2 YSLEER. The CDR3 spans 15 residues. The CDR3 loop reads CASSQDNSVNTEAFF. DNA of the CDR3: TGCGCCAGCAGCCAAGATAATTCGGTCAACACTGAAGCTTTCTTT.

The chain joins TRBV10-1 to TRBJ1-6; D remains unclear. Per germline, CDR1 WNHNN and CDR2 SYGVQD (reference sequence). V gave up 8 bases and J gave up 12 bases, with 14 bases separating them. The CDR3 contains 12 residues. The CDR3 DNA reads TGCGCCAGCCCCCCAGAGGGAAGACCCCTCCACTTT. Its translation is CASPPEGRPLHF.

The chain is built from TRBV7-2 and TRBJ2-7; tentative D call: TRBD1 (5 bases). The CDR3 covers 15 residues. Germline values: CDR1 SGHTA, CDR2 FQGNSA. V lost 2 bases and J lost 3, with 14 bases in between. The DNA for the CDR3 is TGTGCCAGCAGCTTAAGGTGGGGCCAGAACTACGAGCAGTACTTC. Its protein is CASSLRWGQNYEQYF.